The rows below give T cell receptor beta chains drawn from one sample of a study of tumor and adjacent non-tumor tissue in lung cancer. MiXCR, run by TCRdb on the multiplex PCR reads, gives a single entry per CDR3 protein. Altogether more than 60,000 distinct CDR3 sequences are present, around four fifths being singletons, with the ten largest covering approximately 12%. Sample: lung tumor tissue. These TCRs come from a woman aged 45 to 65 with non-small cell lung cancer. CDR3s include the opening cysteine and the closing phenylalanine or tryptophan. D genes are given only for firm matches. Clone size is given for some rows only: seen once, a few or many times, or a class if the clone is expanded.

>once|TRBD2|TRBV6-2/TRBV6-3|TRBJ2-7
TGTGCCAGCAATTATGGGACTAGCGGGTCACCCGAGCAGTACTTC
CASNYGTSGSPEQYF
>.|.|TRBV6-6|TRBJ1-2
TGTGCCAGCAGTTACACCTGGGGGGGCGCATCCTATGGGTACACCTTC
CASSYTWGGASYGYTF
>.|.|TRBV6-1|TRBJ2-5
TGTGCCATCAGTACGGTCGACGGAGATAAAGAGACCCAGTACTTC
CAISTVDGDKETQYF
>once|.|TRBV28|TRBJ2-5
TGTGCCAGCAGCTTTCTACCCTACTATGAACGGGAGACAGAGACCCAGTACTTC
CASSFLPYYERETETQYF
>.|.|TRBV6-1|TRBJ2-2
TGTGTCAGCAGTTATCAGGATACCCACACCGGGGAGCTGTTTTTT
CVSSYQDTHTGELFF
>.|.|TRBV12-3/TRBV12-4|TRBJ2-2
TGTGCCAGCATTCGACGCACCGGGGAGCTATTTTTT
CASIRRTGELFF
>.|.|TRBV18|TRBJ1-4
TGTGCCAGCTCATCAAGCGACCTGGGTGAAAAACTGTTTTTT
CASSSSDLGEKLFF
>.|.|TRBV6-5|TRBJ1-2
TGTGCCAGCAGTTCAGGTTATGTCTACACCTTC
CASSSGYVYTF
>once|TRBD1|TRBV5-6|TRBJ2-1
TGTGCCAACAGCTTGACAGGGCACAATGAGCAGTTCTTC
CANSLTGHNEQFF
>.|.|TRBV6-6|TRBJ2-5
TGTGCCAACAGTCCCCCGGACCCAGCTGGGGGGACCCAATACTTC
CANSPPDPAGGTQYF
>.|.|TRBV12-3/TRBV12-4|TRBJ2-5
TGTGCCAACAGTTCCTACGAGACCCAGTACTTC
CANSSYETQYF
>.|.|TRBV6-1|TRBJ1-5
TGTGCCCGGAGGGACCCCCATCCCCAGCATTTT
CARRDPHPQHF
>.|.|TRBV6-5|TRBJ1-1
TGTGCCAGCAGAAGGGAGGACAGCACTGAAGCCTTCTTT
CASRREDSTEAFF
>.|.|TRBV6-5|TRBJ1-2
TGTGCCATCAGTCCCCGGGGGTATGGTTACACCTTC
CAISPRGYGYTF
>.|.|TRBV20-1|TRBJ1-1
TGCAGTGCTAGAGGCTCCGGGTCCGAGGGAGCTCTCTTT
CSARGSGSEGALF
>many|.|TRBV5-4|TRBJ2-7
TGTGCCAGCAGCATTGCGGGCGAGCAGTACTTC
CASSIAGEQYF
>many|.|TRBV5-1|TRBJ2-7
TGCGCCAGCAGCATCCACAGGGAGGGCTACGAGCAGTACTTC
CASSIHREGYEQYF
>.|.|TRBV6-5|TRBJ2-5
TGTGCCAGCAGTGGTCGGGACTTGGGAGTGACCCAGTACTTC
CASSGRDLGVTQYF
>.|.|TRBV6-5|TRBJ2-2
TGTACCAGCGGTTCCGGGGCAGAATATTCCACCGGGGAGCTGTTTTTT
CTSGSGAEYSTGELFF
>.|.|TRBV11-3|TRBJ2-2
TGTGCCAGCAGTTTTGATGGGGGGAGTAACGCCGGGGAGCTGTTTTTT
CASSFDGGSNAGELFF